This note documents a single T cell receptor beta chain sequence. The V and J ends lost 1 base and 5 bases respectively, with 5 bases between them. The CDR3 covers 13 residues. CDR1 and CDR2 from the germline V gene are SGHDN and FVKESK. This record comes from a study of control samples from healthy donors and cancer patients. Data came from immunoSEQ multiplex PCR; TCRdb stores just in-frame clones and leaves some out. This sample has about 74,000 clones, with nearly 90% found just once. The clonotype was recovered from a woman between 45 and 65 years old in good health. The sample comprised blood. V usage is TRBV14 and J usage is TRBJ2-2; D assignment may be TRBD1 or TRBD2 (5 bases each). The CDR3 DNA is TGTGCCAGCAGCCAAGGGGGGACCGGGGAGCTGTTTTTT. It is translated as CASSQGGTGELFF. Complete variable domain (other parts from reference TRBV14 and TRBJ2-2): EAGVTQFPSHSVIEKGQTVTLRCDPISGHDNLYWYRRVMGKEIKFLLHFVKESKQDESGMPNNRFLAERTGGTYSTLKVQPAELEDSGVYFCASSQGGTGELFFGEGSRLTVL.